These T cell receptor beta chains were read from a single sample in a study of CD8 T cells in ankylosing spondylitis. One entry per CDR3 protein results from TCRdb running MiXCR on the 5' RACE reads. This sample has about 340,000 distinct CDR3 sequences, with under 8.5% found just once. Sequencing used blood, either unsorted or a sorted T cell fraction (not recorded which). The source is a male donor with ankylosing spondylitis. The CDR3 runs from the conserved cysteine through the conserved F or W. D genes are given only for firm matches. Where a row states a size, it is once, few, many or the class of an expanded clone; other rows omit it.

J: TRBJ2-5; D: -; size: few; V: TRBV6-1; DNA: TGTGCCAGCCGACAAACGGGGCCTCAAGAGACCCAGTACTTC; CDR3: CASRQTGPQETQYF
J: TRBJ2-3; D: TRBD2; size: -; V: TRBV2; DNA: TGTGCCAGCAGGGCGACTAGCGGGAGCACAGATACGCAGTATTTT; CDR3: CASRATSGSTDTQYF
J: TRBJ2-7; D: -; size: -; V: TRBV7-9; DNA: TGTGCCAGCAGCTTAGGGGGCACGGAATACGAGCAGTACTTC; CDR3: CASSLGGTEYEQYF
J: TRBJ2-5; D: -; size: few; V: TRBV5-1; DNA: TGCGCCAGCAGCTTGGGATGGATCGAGACCCAGTACTTC; CDR3: CASSLGWIETQYF
J: TRBJ2-1; D: TRBD2; size: few; V: TRBV7-9; DNA: TGTGCCAGCAGCCAACTAGCGGGGGATGGCGGGTTCTTC; CDR3: CASSQLAGDGGFF
J: TRBJ2-1; D: -; size: -; V: TRBV4-3; DNA: TGCGCCAGCAGCTTCAAAGTGAGGGAGTCCTACAATGAGCAGTTCTTC; CDR3: CASSFKVRESYNEQFF
J: TRBJ1-5; D: -; size: few; V: TRBV5-5; DNA: TGTGCCAGCAGCCCTGACACAGTTCAGCCCCAGCATTTT; CDR3: CASSPDTVQPQHF
J: TRBJ2-1; D: TRBD2; size: few; V: TRBV11-3; DNA: TGTGCCAGCAGCTTAGTGGCCCTAGTAGGGACTAGCGGCCTGGCTTCCTACAATGAGCAGTTCTTC; CDR3: CASSLVALVGTSGLASYNEQFF
J: TRBJ1-2; D: -; size: many; V: TRBV9; DNA: TGTGCCAGCAGCTTTAGTGAGGGGCCCTATTATGGCTACACCTTC; CDR3: CASSFSEGPYYGYTF
J: TRBJ2-2; D: -; size: few; V: TRBV20-1; DNA: TGCAGTGCTAGTCCCCCAAAGGGGACCGGGGAGCTGTTTTTT; CDR3: CSASPPKGTGELFF
J: TRBJ2-1; D: TRBD2; size: few; V: TRBV11-2; DNA: TGTGCCAGCAGCTTAATCCGAGCGGGGAATGAGCAGTTCTTC; CDR3: CASSLIRAGNEQFF
J: TRBJ2-1; D: TRBD2; size: many; V: TRBV12-3/TRBV12-4; DNA: TGTGCCAGCAGCTTTAGCGGGAGTGGCTACAATGAGCAGTTCTTC; CDR3: CASSFSGSGYNEQFF
J: TRBJ1-1; D: TRBD1; size: few; V: TRBV9; DNA: TGTGCCAGCAGCGTAGCAGAGGGAGGGGGCGTAAACACTGAAGCTTTCTTT; CDR3: CASSVAEGGGVNTEAFF
J: TRBJ2-7; D: TRBD2; size: -; V: TRBV4-1; DNA: TGCGCCAGCAGCCAAGATCCAGGTAGCGGGAGCTACGAGCAGTACTTC; CDR3: CASSQDPGSGSYEQYF
J: TRBJ2-7; D: -; size: many; V: TRBV4-2; DNA: TGTGCCAGCAGCCAAGTGGTCGGGGACCTAGCCTACGAGCAGTACTTC; CDR3: CASSQVVGDLAYEQYF
J: TRBJ2-1; D: -; size: many; V: TRBV29-1; DNA: TGCAGCGTTGAAGATAAGAGGGCTCACCGTGGAGGCAATGAGCAGTTCTTC; CDR3: CSVEDKRAHRGGNEQFF
J: TRBJ2-1; D: -; size: -; V: TRBV9; DNA: TGTGCCAGCAGCGCCCGTCCCAGGGTGAATGAGCAGTTCTTC; CDR3: CASSARPRVNEQFF
J: TRBJ1-5; D: -; size: -; V: TRBV29-1; DNA: TGCAGCGTTGTAGCAGGGGGCAATCAGCCCCAGCATTTT; CDR3: CSVVAGGNQPQHF
J: TRBJ2-3; D: -; size: -; V: TRBV29-1; DNA: TGCAGCGTTGTGGTAGAGGTCCGCACAGATACGCAGTATTTT; CDR3: CSVVVEVRTDTQYF
J: TRBJ2-7; D: -; size: few; V: TRBV20-1; DNA: TGCAGTGCCCCCCAACGGGGGAGCTACGAGCAGTACTTC; CDR3: CSAPQRGSYEQYF
J: TRBJ2-1; D: -; size: -; V: TRBV11-3; DNA: TGTGCCAGCAGCTCAGGACCGCCGGAGGGCAATGAGCAGTTCTTC; CDR3: CASSSGPPEGNEQFF
J: TRBJ2-7; D: TRBD1; size: -; V: TRBV20-1; DNA: TGCAGTGCTAGAGACCCGGGACAGTTACGGGACGAGCAGTACTTC; CDR3: CSARDPGQLRDEQYF
J: TRBJ1-2; D: -; size: -; V: TRBV5-1; DNA: TGCGCCAGCAGCGCAGAGGATGGCTACACCTTC; CDR3: CASSAEDGYTF
J: TRBJ2-7; D: -; size: many; V: TRBV4-3; DNA: TGCGCCAGCAGCCAAGATTTTGGGGGAGCCACCGTTACCTACGAGCAGTACTTC; CDR3: CASSQDFGGATVTYEQYF
J: TRBJ2-7; D: -; size: many; V: TRBV12-3/TRBV12-4; DNA: TGTGCCAGCAGTTTAGCCGGGTCCTCGGGGCAGTACTTC; CDR3: CASSLAGSSGQYF
J: TRBJ2-5; D: -; size: -; V: TRBV4-1; DNA: TGCGCCAGCAGCCGAGGGCAGGGGAGTTGGCAAGAGACCCAGTACTTC; CDR3: CASSRGQGSWQETQYF
J: TRBJ2-2; D: -; size: many; V: TRBV5-1; DNA: TGCGCCAGCAGCTTAAGCGACATAAACACCGGGGAGCTGTTTTTT; CDR3: CASSLSDINTGELFF
J: TRBJ2-1; D: -; size: few; V: TRBV30; DNA: TGTGCCTGGAGTCGAGGGGCGGTTGGCTACAATGAGCAGTTCTTC; CDR3: CAWSRGAVGYNEQFF
J: TRBJ2-1; D: TRBD2; size: -; V: TRBV4-1; DNA: TGCGCCAGCAGCCAAGCGGGACTAGCGGGAGCCCGGGGAAAAAATGAGCAGTTCTTC; CDR3: CASSQAGLAGARGKNEQFF
J: TRBJ2-4; D: TRBD2; size: few; V: TRBV7-3; DNA: TGTGCCAGCAGCCAACGACTAGCGGGAAACATTCAGTACTTC; CDR3: CASSQRLAGNIQYF
J: TRBJ1-1; D: -; size: -; V: TRBV15; DNA: TGTGCCACCAGCAGAGTCGCAGGAAACACTGAAGCTTTCTTT; CDR3: CATSRVAGNTEAFF
J: TRBJ2-1; D: TRBD2; size: few; V: TRBV20-1; DNA: TGCAGTGCTACCTCGATAGCGGGAGGGCCGCGCAATGAGCAGTTCTTC; CDR3: CSATSIAGGPRNEQFF
J: TRBJ2-1; D: TRBD1; size: many; V: TRBV5-1; DNA: TGCGCCAGCACCCTGGGACAGGCGTACAATGAGCAGTTCTTC; CDR3: CASTLGQAYNEQFF
J: TRBJ1-1; D: -; size: few; V: TRBV9; DNA: TGTGCCAGCAGCGAGTACCCTCCAGGGCCGCCTGAAGCTTTCTTT; CDR3: CASSEYPPGPPEAFF
J: TRBJ2-1; D: -; size: many; V: TRBV18; DNA: TGTGCCAGCTCATCGCTCCTCGAGAATGAGCAGTTCTTC; CDR3: CASSSLLENEQFF
J: TRBJ2-7; D: TRBD2; size: few; V: TRBV4-3; DNA: TGCGCCAGCAGCCGAAACCTAGCGGGAGTTTCCTACGAGCAGTACTTC; CDR3: CASSRNLAGVSYEQYF
J: TRBJ2-7; D: -; size: many; V: TRBV7-2; DNA: TGTGCCAGCAGCCTAGACTTCCACGAGCAGTACTTC; CDR3: CASSLDFHEQYF
J: TRBJ2-1; D: TRBD2; size: -; V: TRBV11-1; DNA: TGTGCCAGCAGCTTATCGACAGGCATGGGACTAGCGGACCGCAATGAGCAGTTCTTC; CDR3: CASSLSTGMGLADRNEQFF
J: TRBJ2-3; D: -; size: few; V: TRBV2; DNA: TGTGCCAGCACTTCGGTTGGGGATACGCAGTATTTT; CDR3: CASTSVGDTQYF
J: TRBJ2-1; D: -; size: many; V: TRBV6-2/TRBV6-3; DNA: TGTGCCAGCAGCCCCACCCTGCTAAGCTCCTACAATGAGCAGTTCTTC; CDR3: CASSPTLLSSYNEQFF
J: TRBJ1-3; D: TRBD1; size: few; V: TRBV19; DNA: TGTGCCAGTAGTACGGGACAGCGGGGATTCTCTGGAAACACCATATATTTT; CDR3: CASSTGQRGFSGNTIYF
J: TRBJ2-7; D: TRBD2; size: few; V: TRBV2; DNA: TGTGCCAGCACCGGGACTAGCGGAGCCTACGAGCAGTACTTC; CDR3: CASTGTSGAYEQYF
J: TRBJ1-5; D: TRBD1; size: -; V: TRBV28; DNA: TGTGCCAGCAGTTTTACAGGGGGCTCGGATCAGCCCCAGCATTTT; CDR3: CASSFTGGSDQPQHF
J: TRBJ1-3; D: -; size: many; V: TRBV15; DNA: TGTGCCACCAGCAGAGGAGTGCCACGGTCCGGAAACACCATATATTTT; CDR3: CATSRGVPRSGNTIYF
J: TRBJ2-7; D: -; size: few; V: TRBV5-1; DNA: TGCGCCAGCAGCTGGACGGCCTCTAACGAGCAGTACTTC; CDR3: CASSWTASNEQYF
J: TRBJ2-5; D: TRBD1; size: -; V: TRBV5-6; DNA: TGTGCCAGCAGCTGGGGACAGGGCCAAGAGACCCAGTACTTC; CDR3: CASSWGQGQETQYF
J: TRBJ2-3; D: TRBD2; size: many; V: TRBV18; DNA: TGTGCCAGCTCACCGGGACTAGCGGATCGCCCCACAGATACGCAGTATTTT; CDR3: CASSPGLADRPTDTQYF
J: TRBJ2-7; D: TRBD2; size: few; V: TRBV14; DNA: TGTGCCAGCAGCCAAGTCGCGGGGGTGGGAGAGCAGTACTTC; CDR3: CASSQVAGVGEQYF
J: TRBJ2-7; D: TRBD2; size: -; V: TRBV4-1; DNA: TGCGCCAGCTCGACAGCGGGGTTCTCCTACGAGCAGTACTTC; CDR3: CASSTAGFSYEQYF
J: TRBJ2-7; D: -; size: few; V: TRBV19; DNA: TGTGCCAGTAGTGTTCATAACGAGCAGTACTTC; CDR3: CASSVHNEQYF
J: TRBJ2-1; D: TRBD1; size: -; V: TRBV29-1; DNA: TGCAGCGTGATCAAATTTACAGGGGACTCCTACAATGAGCAGTTCTTC; CDR3: CSVIKFTGDSYNEQFF
J: TRBJ1-5; D: -; size: -; V: TRBV20-1; DNA: TGCAGTGCTAGTGGGCTAAGACTTGTCAATCAGCCCCAGCATTTT; CDR3: CSASGLRLVNQPQHF
J: TRBJ2-1; D: TRBD1; size: few; V: TRBV20-1; DNA: TGCAGTGCTGATACAGGGGTGTCATTCTACAATGAGCAGTTCTTC; CDR3: CSADTGVSFYNEQFF
J: TRBJ2-3; D: -; size: few; V: TRBV7-2; DNA: TGTGCCAGCAATATGAGGGGAACAGATACGCAGTATTTT; CDR3: CASNMRGTDTQYF
J: TRBJ2-1; D: -; size: -; V: TRBV5-1; DNA: TGCGCCAGCAGGCCTAGCTCCTACAATGAGCAGTTCTTC; CDR3: CASRPSSYNEQFF